Sequencing of this T cell receptor beta chain was carried out in a study of shared clonotypes between healthy human individuals. The table came from immunoSEQ multiplex PCR; TCRdb's copy has only in-frame clones and leaves some out. The sample includes 150,000 to 200,000 clones, approximately 92% of them seen just once. Trimming stripped 4 bases from V and 2 bases from J, with 10 bases between. The CDR3 runs to 14 residues. Germline-derived CDR1 and CDR2 are KGHSH and LQKENI. The V and J genes are TRBV18 and TRBJ2-3; D ambiguous. The source material was naive CD4+ T cells sorted from blood. Subset noted: CD45RA+ positively selected. The sequence came from a young woman in good health. The CDR3 sequence is CASSLGRHTDTQYF. CDR3 bases: TGTGCCAGCTCACTGGGCAGGCACACAGATACGCAGTATTTT.